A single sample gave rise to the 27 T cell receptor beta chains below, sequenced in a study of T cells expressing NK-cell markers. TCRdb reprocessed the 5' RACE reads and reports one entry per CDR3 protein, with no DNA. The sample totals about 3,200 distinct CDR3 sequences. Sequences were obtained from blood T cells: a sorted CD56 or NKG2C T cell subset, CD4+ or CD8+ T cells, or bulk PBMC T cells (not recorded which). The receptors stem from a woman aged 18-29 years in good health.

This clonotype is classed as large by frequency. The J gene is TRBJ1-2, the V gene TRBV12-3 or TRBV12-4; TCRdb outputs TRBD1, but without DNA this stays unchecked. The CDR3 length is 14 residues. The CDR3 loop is CASSFGGINYGYTF.

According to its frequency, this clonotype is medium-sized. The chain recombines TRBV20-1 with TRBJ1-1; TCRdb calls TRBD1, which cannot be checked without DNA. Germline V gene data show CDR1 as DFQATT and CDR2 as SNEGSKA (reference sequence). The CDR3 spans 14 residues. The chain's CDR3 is CSANPDRGHTEAFF.

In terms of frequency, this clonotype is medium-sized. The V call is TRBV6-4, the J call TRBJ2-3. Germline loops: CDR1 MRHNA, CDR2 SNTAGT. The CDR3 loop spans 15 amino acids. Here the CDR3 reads CASSDTSDSTDTQYF.

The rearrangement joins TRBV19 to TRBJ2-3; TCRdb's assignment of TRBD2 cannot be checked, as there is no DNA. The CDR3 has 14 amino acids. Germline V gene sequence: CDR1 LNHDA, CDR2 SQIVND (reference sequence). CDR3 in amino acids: CASSTLAETDTQYF.

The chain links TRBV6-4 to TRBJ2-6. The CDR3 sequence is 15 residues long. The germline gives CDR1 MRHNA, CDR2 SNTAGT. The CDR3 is CASSEESGGANVLTF.

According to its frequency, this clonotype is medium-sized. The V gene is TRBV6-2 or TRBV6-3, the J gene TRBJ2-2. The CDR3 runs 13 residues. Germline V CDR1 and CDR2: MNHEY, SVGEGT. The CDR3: CASSYDEAGELFF.

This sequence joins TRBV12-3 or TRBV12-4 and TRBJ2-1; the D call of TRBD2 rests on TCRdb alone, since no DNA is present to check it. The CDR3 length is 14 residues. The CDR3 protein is CASTWTSANNEQFF.

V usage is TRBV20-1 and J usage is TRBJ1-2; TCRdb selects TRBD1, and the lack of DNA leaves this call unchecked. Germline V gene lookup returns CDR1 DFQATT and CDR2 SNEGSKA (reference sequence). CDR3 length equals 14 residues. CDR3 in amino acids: CSARRAGEDYGYTF.

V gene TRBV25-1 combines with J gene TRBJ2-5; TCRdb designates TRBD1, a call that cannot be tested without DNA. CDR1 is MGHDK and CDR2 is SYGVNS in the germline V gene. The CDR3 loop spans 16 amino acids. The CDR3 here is CASTHISGGKEETQYF. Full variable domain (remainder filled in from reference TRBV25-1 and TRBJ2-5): EADIYQTPRYLVIGTGKKITLECSQTMGHDKMYWYQQDPGMELHLIHYSYGVNSTEKGDLSSESTVSRIRTEHFPLTLESARPSHTSQYLCASTHISGGKEETQYFGPGTRLLVL.

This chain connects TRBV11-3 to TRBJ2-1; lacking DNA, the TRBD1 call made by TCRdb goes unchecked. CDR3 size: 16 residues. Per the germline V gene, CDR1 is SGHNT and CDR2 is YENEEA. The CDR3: CASSFSSGQGVYEQFF.

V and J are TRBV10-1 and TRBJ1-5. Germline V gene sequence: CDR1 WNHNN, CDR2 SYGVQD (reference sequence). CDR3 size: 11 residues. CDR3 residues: CALGNNQPQHF.

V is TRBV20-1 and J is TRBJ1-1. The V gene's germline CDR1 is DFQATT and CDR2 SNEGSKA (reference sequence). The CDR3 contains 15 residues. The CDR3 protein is CSARGLEGRITEAFF.

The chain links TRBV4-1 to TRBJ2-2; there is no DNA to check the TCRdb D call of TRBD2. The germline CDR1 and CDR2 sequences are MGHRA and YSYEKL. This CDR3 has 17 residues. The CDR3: CASSQSSGGDITGELFF.

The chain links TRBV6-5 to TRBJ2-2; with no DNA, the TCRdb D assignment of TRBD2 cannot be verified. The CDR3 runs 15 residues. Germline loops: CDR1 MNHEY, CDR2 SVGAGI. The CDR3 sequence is CASMFGGGDTGELFF.

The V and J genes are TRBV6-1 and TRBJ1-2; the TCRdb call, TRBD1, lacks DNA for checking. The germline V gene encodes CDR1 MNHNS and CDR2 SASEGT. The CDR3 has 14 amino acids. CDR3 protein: CATNDPAGKDGYTF.

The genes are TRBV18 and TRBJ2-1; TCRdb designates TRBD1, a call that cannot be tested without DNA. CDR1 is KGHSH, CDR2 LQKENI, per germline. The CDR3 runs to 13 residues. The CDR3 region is CASSQYRDAEQFF.

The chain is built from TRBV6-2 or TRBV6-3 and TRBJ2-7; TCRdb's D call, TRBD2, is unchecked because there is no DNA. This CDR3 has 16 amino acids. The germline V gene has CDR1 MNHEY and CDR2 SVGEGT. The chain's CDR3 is CASSYSAGDHSYEQYF.

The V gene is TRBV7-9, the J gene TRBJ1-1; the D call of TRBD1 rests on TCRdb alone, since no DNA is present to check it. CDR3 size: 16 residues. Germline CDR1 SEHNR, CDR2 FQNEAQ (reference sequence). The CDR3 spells CASRPWGGSPNTEAFF.

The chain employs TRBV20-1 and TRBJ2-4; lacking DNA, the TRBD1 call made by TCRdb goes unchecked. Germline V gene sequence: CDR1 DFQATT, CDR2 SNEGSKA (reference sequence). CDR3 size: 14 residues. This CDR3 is CSTRGTGDFGIQYF.

The CDR3 protein is CATRAGNQPQHF. The chain recombines TRBV19 with TRBJ1-5; the D call of TRBD1 rests on TCRdb alone, since no DNA is present to check it. Germline CDR1 is LNHDA and CDR2 is SQIVND (reference sequence). The CDR3 spans 12 residues.

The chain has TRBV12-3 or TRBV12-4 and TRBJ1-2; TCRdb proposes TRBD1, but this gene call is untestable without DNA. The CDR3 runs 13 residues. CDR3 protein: CASSFTGNYGYTF.

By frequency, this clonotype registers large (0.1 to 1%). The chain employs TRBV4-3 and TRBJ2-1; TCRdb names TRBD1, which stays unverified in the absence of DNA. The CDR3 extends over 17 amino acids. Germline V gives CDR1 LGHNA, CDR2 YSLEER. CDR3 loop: CASSQDQGGTVYNEQFF.

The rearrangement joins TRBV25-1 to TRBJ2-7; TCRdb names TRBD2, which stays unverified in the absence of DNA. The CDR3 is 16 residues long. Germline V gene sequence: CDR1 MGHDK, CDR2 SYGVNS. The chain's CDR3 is CASSETSGAYSYEQYF.

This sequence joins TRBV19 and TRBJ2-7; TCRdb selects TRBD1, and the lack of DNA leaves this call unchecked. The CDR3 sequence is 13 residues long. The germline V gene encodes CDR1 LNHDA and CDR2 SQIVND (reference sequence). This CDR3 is CASSIRGNYEQYF.

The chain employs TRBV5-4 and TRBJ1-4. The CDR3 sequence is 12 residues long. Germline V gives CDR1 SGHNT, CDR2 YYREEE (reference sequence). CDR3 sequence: CASSRLNEKLFF. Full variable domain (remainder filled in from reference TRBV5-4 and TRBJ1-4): ETGVTQSPTHLIKTRGQQVTLRCSSQSGHNTVSWYQQALGQGPQFIFQYYREEENGRGNFPPRFSGLQFPNYSSELNVNALELDDSALYLCASSRLNEKLFFGSGTQLSVL.

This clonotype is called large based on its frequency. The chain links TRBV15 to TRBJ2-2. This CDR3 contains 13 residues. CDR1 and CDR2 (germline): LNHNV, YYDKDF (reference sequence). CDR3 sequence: CATSRVETGELFF.

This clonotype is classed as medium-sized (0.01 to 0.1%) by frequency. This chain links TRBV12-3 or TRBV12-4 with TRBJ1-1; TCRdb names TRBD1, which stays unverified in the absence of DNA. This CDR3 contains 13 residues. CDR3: CASTWGVNTEAFF.